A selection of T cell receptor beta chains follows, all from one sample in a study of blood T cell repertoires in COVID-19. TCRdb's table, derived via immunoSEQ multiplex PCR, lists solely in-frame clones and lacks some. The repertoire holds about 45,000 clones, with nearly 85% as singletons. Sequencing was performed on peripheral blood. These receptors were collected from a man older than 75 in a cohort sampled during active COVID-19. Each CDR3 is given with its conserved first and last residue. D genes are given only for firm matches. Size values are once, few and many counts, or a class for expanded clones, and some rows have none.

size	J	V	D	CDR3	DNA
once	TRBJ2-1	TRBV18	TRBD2	CASSPNWLAGYNEQFF	TGTGCCAGCTCACCAAACTGGCTAGCGGGATACAATGAGCAGTTCTTC
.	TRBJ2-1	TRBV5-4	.	CASSLPGLKTYNEQFF	TGTGCCAGCAGCTTGCCAGGCCTAAAGACCTACAATGAGCAGTTCTTC
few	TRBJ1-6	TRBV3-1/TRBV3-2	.	CASSPSMDSPLHF	TGTGCCAGCAGCCCATCTATGGATTCACCCCTCCACTTT
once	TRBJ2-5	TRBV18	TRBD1	CASSPRVTGGQETQYF	TGTGCCAGCTCCCCCCGAGTGACAGGGGGCCAAGAGACCCAGTACTTC
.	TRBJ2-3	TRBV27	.	CASSLRVLGSDTQYF	TGTGCCAGCAGTCTCAGGGTTTTGGGTTCGGATACGCAGTATTTT
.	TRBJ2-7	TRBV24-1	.	CATSALKGREQYF	TGTGCCACCAGTGCCCTGAAGGGGCGCGAGCAGTACTTC
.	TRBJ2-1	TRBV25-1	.	CASSSTRGATEQFF	TGTGCCAGCAGTTCCACCCGGGGAGCGACCGAGCAGTTCTTC
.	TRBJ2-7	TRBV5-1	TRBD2	CASSRDYYEQYF	TGCGCCAGCAGCAGGGACTACTACGAGCAGTACTTC
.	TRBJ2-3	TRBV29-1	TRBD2	CSVGGMPDTQYF	TGCAGCGTGGGGGGGATGCCAGATACGCAGTATTTT
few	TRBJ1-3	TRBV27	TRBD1	CASSTTGSLNTIYF	TGTGCCAGCAGTACGACAGGGTCTCTGAACACCATATATTTT
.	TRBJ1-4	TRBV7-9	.	CASSPQGGSEKLFF	TGTGCCAGCAGCCCGCAAGGGGGAAGTGAAAAACTGTTTTTT
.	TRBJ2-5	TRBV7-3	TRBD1	CASSLGTGGTQYF	TGTGCCAGCAGCTTGGGGACAGGGGGGACCCAGTACTTC
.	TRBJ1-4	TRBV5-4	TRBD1	CASSPSGQGAEKLFF	TGTGCCAGCAGCCCCTCCGGACAGGGTGCGGAAAAACTGTTTTTT
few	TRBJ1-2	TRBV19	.	CASSTADRRNYGYTF	TGTGCCAGTAGTACAGCAGACAGGAGGAACTATGGCTACACCTTC
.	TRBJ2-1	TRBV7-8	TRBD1	CASSSSPGQGYYNEQFF	TGTGCCAGCAGCTCCTCACCGGGACAGGGCTATTACAATGAGCAGTTCTTC
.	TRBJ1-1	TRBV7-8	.	CASSLAGGVMNTEAFF	TGTGCCAGCAGCTTAGCGGGGGGGGTCATGAACACTGAAGCTTTCTTT
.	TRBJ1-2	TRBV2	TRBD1	CASRDTGGAWGYTF	TGTGCCAGCAGGGATACAGGGGGCGCATGGGGCTACACCTTC
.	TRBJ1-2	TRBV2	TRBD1	CASRGDSLNGYTF	TGTGCCAGTAGGGGGGACAGTCTGAACGGCTACACCTTC
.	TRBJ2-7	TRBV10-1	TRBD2	CASSAGLAGGPYEQYF	TGCGCCAGCAGTGCGGGACTAGCGGGAGGGCCCTACGAGCAGTACTTC
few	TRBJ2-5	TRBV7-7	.	CASSLATGRRETQYF	TGTGCTAGCAGCTTAGCCACAGGTCGCCGAGAGACCCAGTACTTC
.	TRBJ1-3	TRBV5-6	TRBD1	CASSFRTGAGNTIYF	TGTGCCAGCAGCTTTAGGACAGGGGCCGGAAACACCATATATTTT
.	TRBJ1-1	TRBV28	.	CASSGQTYTEAFF	TGTGCCAGCAGTGGACAGACGTACACTGAAGCTTTCTTT